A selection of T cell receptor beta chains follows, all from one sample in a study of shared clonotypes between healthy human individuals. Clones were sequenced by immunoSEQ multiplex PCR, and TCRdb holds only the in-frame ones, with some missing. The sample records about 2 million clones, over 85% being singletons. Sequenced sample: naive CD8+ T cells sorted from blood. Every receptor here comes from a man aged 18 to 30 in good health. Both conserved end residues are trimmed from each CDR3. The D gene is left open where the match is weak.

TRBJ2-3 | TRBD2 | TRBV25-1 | ASSVPGLAGPSTDTQY
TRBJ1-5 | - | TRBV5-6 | ASSLGTGNQPQH
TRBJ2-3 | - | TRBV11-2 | ASRPETTDTQY
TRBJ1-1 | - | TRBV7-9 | ASSLGGMATEAF
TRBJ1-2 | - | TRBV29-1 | SVDPETSDGYT
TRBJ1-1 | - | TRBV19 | ASSVTGVNTEAF
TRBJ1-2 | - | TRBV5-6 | ASSSTGTYYGYT
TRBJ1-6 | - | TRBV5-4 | ASSPVTGIQTDSPLH
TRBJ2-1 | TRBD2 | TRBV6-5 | ASSLLAGGYNEQF
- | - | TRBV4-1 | ASSQRESVAYEQY
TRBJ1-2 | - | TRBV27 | ASSWGRTDYGYT
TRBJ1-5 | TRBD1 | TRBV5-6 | ASSWGQGQPQH
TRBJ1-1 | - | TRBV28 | ASSFPGSNTEAF
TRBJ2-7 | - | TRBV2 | ASSASPNPHEQY
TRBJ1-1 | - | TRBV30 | AWRDRPNTEAF
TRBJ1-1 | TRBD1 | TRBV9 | ASSVDWGQDTEAF
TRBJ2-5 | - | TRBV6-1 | ASSEGGRETQY
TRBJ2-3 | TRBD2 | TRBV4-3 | ASSLGLAGEGGTDTQY
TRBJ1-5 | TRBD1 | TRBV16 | ASSLGQGLNQPQH
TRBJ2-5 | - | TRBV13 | ASGWQSQETQY
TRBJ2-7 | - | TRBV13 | ASSLGTGYEQY
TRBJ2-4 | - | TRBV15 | ATSSSVDSVAKNIQY
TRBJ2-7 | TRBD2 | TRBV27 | ASSVGGSFGEQY
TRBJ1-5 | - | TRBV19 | ASSIYEGPQPQH
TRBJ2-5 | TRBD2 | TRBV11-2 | ASSPRPSGGETQY
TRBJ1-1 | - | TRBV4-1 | ASSPRGGELAEAF
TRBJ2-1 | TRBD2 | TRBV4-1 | ASSQVRLAGPNEQF
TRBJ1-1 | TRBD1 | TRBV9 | ASSQQGDGTEAF
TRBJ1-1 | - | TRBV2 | ASTEGMGNTEAF
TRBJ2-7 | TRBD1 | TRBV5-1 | ASSLERQGTREQY